A single sample is the source of the 11 T cell receptor beta chains below, sequenced in a study of Graves' ophthalmopathy and Graves' hyperthyroidism. Amplifying from RNA transcripts, the study obtained TCR beta CDR3 regions. First-round RT-PCR with HTBI primers preceded a second-round multiplex PCR. One entry per CDR3 protein results from TCRdb running MiXCR on the multiplex PCR reads. The data show about 620,000 distinct CDR3 sequences, 22% seen once. The sequenced material came from peripheral blood. Receptors were obtained from a woman between 18 and 29 years old with stable Graves' hyperthyroidism. Some clones in this sample may be carry-over from other donors' samples.

The rearrangement uses TRBV6-5 and TRBJ2-7; D ambiguous. CDR3 length: 15 residues. From germline, CDR1 is MNHEY and CDR2 SVGAGI. The germline V and J ends were trimmed by 0 bases and 3 bases, with 12 bases remaining between them. The CDR3 reads CASSYSIGIIYEQYF. As DNA, the CDR3 is TGTGCCAGCAGTTACTCGATAGGGATCATCTACGAGCAGTACTTC.

The chain employs TRBV27 and TRBJ1-1; D is uncertain. The CDR3 contains 13 residues. Germline V gene lookup returns CDR1 MNHEY and CDR2 SMNVEV (reference sequence). Trimming pared 6 bases from V and 7 bases from J, leaving 15 bases between. CDR3 coding DNA: TGTGCCAGCAGCTTCCTCGCGATCGGTGAAGCTTTCTTT. Amino acids: CASSFLAIGEAFF.

V and J are TRBV6-5 and TRBJ1-2; a possible D gene is TRBD1 (5 bases). Looked up from germline, CDR1 is MNHEY and CDR2 is SVGAGI. Trimming left V 2 bases short and J 2 bases short, with 12 bases between. This CDR3 spans 15 amino acids. DNA for the CDR3: TGTGCCAGCAGTTACGATCCGGGACGGAACTATGGCTACACCTTC. Its translation is CASSYDPGRNYGYTF.

This clonotype was picked up many times. J is TRBJ2-4 and V is TRBV13, with D possibly called TRBD1 or TRBD2 (5 bases each). CDR1 is PRHDT and CDR2 is FYEKMQ in the germline V gene (reference sequence). The CDR3 runs 13 residues. V shed 6 bases and J shed 5 bases, with 11 bases lying between them. The CDR3 DNA reads TGTGCCAGCAGTTTCGGGGACGAAAACATTCAGTACTTC. It yields the protein CASSFGDENIQYF.

In this sample, this clonotype turned up many times. The CDR3 DNA follows: TGCGCCAGCAGCCAAGGGGGTTATGACGAGCAGTACTTC. Translation gives CASSQGGYDEQYF. The V call is TRBV4-1, the J call TRBJ2-7; D is unresolved. The CDR3 covers 13 residues. Trimming stripped 1 base from V and 5 bases from J, with 9 bases between. Germline CDR1 is MGHRA and CDR2 is YSYEKL.

The chain has TRBV6-2 or TRBV6-3 and TRBJ1-6; D not certain. CDR3 length equals 18 residues. CDR1 and CDR2 from the germline V gene are MNHEY and SVGEGT. V lost 7 bases to trimming and J lost 0 bases, with 19 bases between them. For the CDR3, the DNA is TGTGCCAGCAACCCCGAACGAGGCCCTAGCTCCTATAATTCACCCCTCCACTTT. This translates into CASNPERGPSSYNSPLHF.

This clonotype has a count of ten or more. The rearrangement joins TRBV27 to TRBJ1-2, with D tentatively TRBD1 (6 bases). The CDR3 runs 15 residues. CDR1 and CDR2 from the germline V gene are MNHEY and SMNVEV (reference sequence). Trimming shortened V by 3 bases and J by 0 bases, and 11 bases separated the two germline ends. The CDR3 nucleotides read TGTGCCAGCAGTTTCATCGAGGGGGCTAACTATGGCTACACCTTC. Its protein is CASSFIEGANYGYTF.

This clonotype was found many times. The chain is built from TRBV6-1 and TRBJ1-2; 7 bases line up with TRBD1. V dropped 6 bases and J dropped 8; count of bases not matched to a gene: 9. The germline CDR1 and CDR2 sequences are MNHNS and SASEGT. The CDR3 is 13 amino acids. The CDR3: CASSPGTASGYTF. CDR3 coding DNA: TGTGCCAGCAGCCCCGGGACAGCCTCCGGCTACACCTTC.

This clonotype occurred a few times. V is TRBV13 and J is TRBJ2-5; D possibly uses TRBD1 or TRBD2 (5 bases each). V lost 5 bases, J lost 1 base, and 17 bases lay in between. CDR1 and CDR2 (germline): PRHDT, FYEKMQ (reference sequence). CDR3 length equals 16 residues. The CDR3 loop reads CASSKTGTGTQETQYF. CDR3 in DNA: TGTGCCAGCAGCAAAACTGGGACGGGAACCCAAGAGACCCAGTACTTC.

This clonotype showed up just a few times. The germline gene is not matched at one end of the junction; a read error may be the cause. The chain has TRBV5-1 and TRBJ2-2; tentative D call: TRBD1 (6 bases). The V gene's germline CDR1 is SGHRS and CDR2 YFSETQ. This CDR3 region has 14 residues. CDR3 sequence: CASSGGWNTGELCF. CDR3 sequence (DNA): TGCGCCAGCAGCGGGGGCTGGAACACCGGGGAGCTGTGTTTT.

This clonotype was observed at least ten times. J is TRBJ1-3 and V is TRBV5-1; no definite D call. The V gene's germline CDR1 is SGHRS and CDR2 YFSETQ. V lost 5 bases and J lost 3, with 21 bases in between. The CDR3 is 17 amino acids. The CDR3: CASSTWGSRRGGNTIYF. In nucleotides, the CDR3 is TGCGCCAGCAGTACTTGGGGATCGCGGCGCGGTGGAAACACCATATATTTT.